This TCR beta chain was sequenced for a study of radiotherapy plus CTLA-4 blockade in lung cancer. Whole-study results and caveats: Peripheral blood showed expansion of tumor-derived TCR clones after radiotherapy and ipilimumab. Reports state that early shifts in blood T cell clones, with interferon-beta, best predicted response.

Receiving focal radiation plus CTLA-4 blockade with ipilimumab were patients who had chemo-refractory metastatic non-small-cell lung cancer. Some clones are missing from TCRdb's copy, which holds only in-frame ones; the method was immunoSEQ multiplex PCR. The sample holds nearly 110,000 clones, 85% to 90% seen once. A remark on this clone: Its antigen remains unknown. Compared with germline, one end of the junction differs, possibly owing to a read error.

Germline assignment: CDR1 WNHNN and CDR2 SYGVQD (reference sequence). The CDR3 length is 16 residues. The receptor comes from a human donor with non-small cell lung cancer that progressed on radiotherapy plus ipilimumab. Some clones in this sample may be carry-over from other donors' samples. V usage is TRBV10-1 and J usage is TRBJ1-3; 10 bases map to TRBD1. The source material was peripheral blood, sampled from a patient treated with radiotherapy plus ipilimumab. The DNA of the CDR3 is TGCGCCAGCAGTGAACCGGGACAGGGGCGAGGAAACATCATATATTTT. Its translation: CASSEPGQGRGNIIYF.